This passage covers 3 T cell receptor beta chains from one sample sequenced in a study of blood T cell repertoires in COVID-19 (dated by TCRdb to about 2020). Receptors were amplified or captured by the immunoSEQ multiplex PCR assay. TCRdb retrieved this table from immuneACCESS and kept in-frame rearrangements only. Not all clones are present; in checked studies, unresolved V genes account for under half, and no reason is known for the remainder. The sample contains approximately 97,000 clones, about 85% of them found a single time. Under 6.5% of the sample is taken by the ten largest. Sequenced: peripheral blood. Receptors originate from a woman aged 50 to 60 with COVID-19, enrolled during active disease.

The gene calls are TRBV7-9 and TRBJ2-1; 8 nucleotides line up with TRBD2. With V trimmed by 1 base and J by 5 bases, 7 bases remained unmatched. This CDR3 is 16 amino acids long. Germline V gene sequence: CDR1 SEHNR, CDR2 FQNEAQ (reference sequence). The CDR3 reads CASSLVEGTRNNEQFF. In DNA, the CDR3 is TGTGCCAGCAGCTTAGTCGAGGGGACTAGAAACAATGAGCAGTTCTTC.

V gene TRBV7-2 combines with J gene TRBJ2-5, with D possibly matching TRBD1 (6 bases). This CDR3 comprises 15 residues. V lost 3 bases and J lost 3, with 14 bases in between. Germline V gene sequence: CDR1 SGHTA, CDR2 FQGNSA. CDR3 region: CASSLGQGKEETQYF. The CDR3 bases are TGTGCCAGCAGCTTGGGACAAGGCAAGGAAGAGACCCAGTACTTC. The full variable domain, rest sourced from reference TRBV7-2 and TRBJ2-5, is GAGVSQSPSNKVTEKGKDVELRCDPISGHTALYWYRQSLGQGLEFLIYFQGNSAPDKSGLPSDRFSAERTGGSVSTLTIQRTQQEDSAVYLCASSLGQGKEETQYFGPGTRLLVL.

The V gene is TRBV2, the J gene TRBJ2-5; D gene unclear. Between the trimmed V and J ends, which lost 6 bases and 5 bases, there was a span of 13 bases. This CDR3 comprises 13 residues. Germline V lookup: CDR1 SNHLY, CDR2 FYNNEI. CDR3 amino acids: CASRSDYSETQYF. The DNA of the CDR3 is TGTGCCAGCAGGTCAGATTATTCGGAGACCCAGTACTTC.